A selection of T cell receptor beta chains follows, all from one sample in a study of blood T cell repertoires in COVID-19. Only in-frame clones appear in the TCRdb table, and some are missing; sequencing was by immunoSEQ multiplex PCR. The table records about 260,000 clones, about 89% of them present only once. The sample comprised peripheral blood. These receptors were collected from a man aged 35 to 55 with active or convalescent COVID-19. Each CDR3 is given with its conserved first and last residue. The D gene is left open where the match is weak. A row's size may be missing; if present it is once, few, many or a size class.

clone size	V gene	J gene	D gene	CDR3 protein	CDR3 DNA
NA	TRBV28	TRBJ1-1	NA	CASSFGRAFF	TGTGCCAGCAGTTTTGGGCGAGCTTTCTTT
NA	TRBV9	TRBJ2-7	NA	CASSVSPSLFYEQYF	TGTGCCAGCAGCGTAAGTCCTAGCCTATTCTACGAGCAGTACTTC
NA	TRBV6-5	TRBJ2-5	TRBD1	CASSSQGGRETQYF	TGTGCCAGCAGTTCACAGGGGGGCCGGGAGACCCAGTACTTC
NA	TRBV9	TRBJ2-1	TRBD2	CASSVAGGNEQFF	TGTGCCAGCAGCGTAGCGGGAGGCAATGAGCAGTTCTTC
NA	TRBV20-1	TRBJ1-1	NA	CSASHQGLTEAFF	TGCAGTGCTAGTCATCAGGGTCTAACTGAAGCTTTCTTT
NA	TRBV18	TRBJ2-5	TRBD1	CASSPGTGGQETQYF	TGTGCCAGCTCACCAGGTACAGGGGGGCAAGAGACCCAGTACTTC
NA	TRBV6-5	TRBJ1-5	TRBD1	CASRQGAFGNQPQHF	TGTGCCAGCAGACAGGGGGCTTTCGGCAATCAGCCCCAGCATTTT
NA	TRBV11-3	TRBJ2-5	NA	CASSSGLSPETQYF	TGTGCCAGCAGCTCGGGACTCTCCCCAGAGACCCAGTACTTC
NA	TRBV19	TRBJ2-3	TRBD1	CASSITGTAGTDTQYF	TGTGCCAGTAGTATAACCGGGACAGCTGGCACAGATACGCAGTATTTT
NA	TRBV10-1	TRBJ1-1	NA	CASSESGGARAFF	TGCGCCAGCAGTGAGTCGGGGGGGGCGCGGGCTTTCTTT
once	TRBV29-1	TRBJ2-1	TRBD2	CSPRARLAGVNEQFF	TGCAGCCCCCGAGCCCGGCTAGCGGGAGTTAATGAGCAGTTCTTC
NA	TRBV3-1/TRBV3-2	TRBJ1-1	NA	CASSQEEYTNTEAFF	TGTGCCAGCAGCCAGGAGGAATACACGAACACTGAAGCTTTCTTT
NA	TRBV6-5	TRBJ2-3	NA	CASSYSMSRDTQYF	TGTGCCAGCAGTTACTCGATGTCTCGGGATACGCAGTATTTT
once	TRBV25-1	TRBJ2-5	NA	CASSWGVQETQYF	TGTGCCAGCAGTTGGGGAGTCCAAGAGACCCAGTACTTC
NA	TRBV21-1	TRBJ2-4	NA	CASSKLLAKNIQYF	TGTGCCAGCAGCAAACTTCTAGCCAAAAACATTCAGTACTTC
NA	TRBV11-2	TRBJ2-1	NA	CASSLGRLNNEQFF	TGTGCCAGCAGCTTAGGCAGGTTGAACAATGAGCAGTTCTTC
NA	TRBV19	TRBJ1-5	NA	CATWGGSQPQHF	TGTGCCACTTGGGGAGGGAGTCAGCCCCAGCATTTT
NA	TRBV4-1	TRBJ1-6	NA	CASSQDRELRVSPLHF	TGCGCCAGCAGCCAAGATAGGGAGTTAAGGGTCTCACCCCTCCACTTT
NA	TRBV28	TRBJ1-3	TRBD1	CASSPGQVRNTIYF	TGTGCCAGCAGCCCAGGACAGGTCAGAAACACCATATATTTT
NA	TRBV28	TRBJ1-2	NA	CASSKRAGRAYGYTF	TGTGCCAGCAGTAAACGGGCGGGTCGGGCCTATGGCTACACCTTC
NA	TRBV6-5	TRBJ2-2	TRBD2	CASIKLAGASGELFF	TGTGCCAGCATTAAATTAGCGGGAGCCTCCGGGGAGCTGTTTTTT
NA	TRBV3-1/TRBV3-2	TRBJ1-2	TRBD1	CASSQDRGLIGYTF	TGTGCCAGCAGCCAAGACAGGGGGCTGATTGGCTACACCTTC
NA	TRBV28	TRBJ1-5	TRBD1	CASSFGDRERQPQHF	TGTGCCAGCAGTTTTGGAGACAGGGAGCGTCAGCCCCAGCATTTT
NA	TRBV5-4	TRBJ1-1	NA	CASSLDKNTEAFF	TGTGCCAGCAGCTTGGACAAGAACACTGAAGCTTTCTTT
NA	TRBV29-1	TRBJ1-1	NA	CSVAIGGANTEAFF	TGCAGCGTAGCGATTGGGGGCGCGAACACTGAAGCTTTCTTT
NA	TRBV2	TRBJ1-5	NA	CASSTDTTPHF	TGTGCCAGCAGTACGGACACCACCCCGCATTTT
NA	TRBV28	TRBJ1-2	TRBD1	CASSKGQGHYGYTF	TGTGCCAGCAGTAAGGGACAGGGACACTATGGCTACACCTTC
NA	TRBV7-6	TRBJ2-1	NA	CASSLARSYNEQFF	TGTGCCAGCAGCTTAGCGAGGTCCTACAATGAGCAGTTCTTC
NA	TRBV5-1	TRBJ2-2	TRBD1	CATTGAPTGELFF	TGCGCCACTACAGGGGCGCCCACCGGGGAGCTGTTTTTT
few	TRBV29-1	TRBJ1-4	NA	CSVARGFGEKLFF	TGCAGCGTTGCCCGAGGGTTTGGGGAAAAACTGTTTTTT
few	TRBV11-3	TRBJ2-1	TRBD2	CASAGTSGYNEQFF	TGTGCCAGTGCCGGGACTAGCGGTTACAATGAGCAGTTCTTC
NA	TRBV13	TRBJ2-5	TRBD1	CASSLDTQGAQYF	TGTGCCAGCAGTCTAGACACCCAGGGGGCCCAGTACTTC
NA	TRBV13	TRBJ1-5	TRBD1	CASSLGGAGNQPQHF	TGTGCCAGCAGTTTAGGGGGCGCCGGCAATCAGCCCCAGCATTTT
NA	TRBV4-1	TRBJ2-3	TRBD2	CASSQSGTSVGTDTQYF	TGCGCCAGCAGCCAATCCGGGACTAGCGTGGGCACAGATACGCAGTATTTT
NA	TRBV27	TRBJ2-7	TRBD2	CASSPQERGAYEQYF	TGTGCCAGCAGTCCCCAGGAGCGGGGGGCCTACGAGCAGTACTTC
once	TRBV30	TRBJ1-2	TRBD1	CAWSYDRENTF	TGTGCCTGGAGCTACGACAGGGAAAACACCTTC
NA	TRBV30	TRBJ2-3	TRBD2	CARGTSGRVGDTQYF	TGTGCCCGGGGGACTAGCGGGAGGGTGGGAGATACGCAGTATTTT
NA	TRBV29-1	TRBJ1-2	NA	CSVRYTGSSGGYTF	TGCAGCGTCCGCTATACAGGGTCGTCCGGCGGCTACACCTTC
NA	TRBV5-6	TRBJ2-5	NA	CASSRGTGTETQYF	TGTGCCAGCAGCCGGGGGACGGGGACGGAGACCCAGTACTTC